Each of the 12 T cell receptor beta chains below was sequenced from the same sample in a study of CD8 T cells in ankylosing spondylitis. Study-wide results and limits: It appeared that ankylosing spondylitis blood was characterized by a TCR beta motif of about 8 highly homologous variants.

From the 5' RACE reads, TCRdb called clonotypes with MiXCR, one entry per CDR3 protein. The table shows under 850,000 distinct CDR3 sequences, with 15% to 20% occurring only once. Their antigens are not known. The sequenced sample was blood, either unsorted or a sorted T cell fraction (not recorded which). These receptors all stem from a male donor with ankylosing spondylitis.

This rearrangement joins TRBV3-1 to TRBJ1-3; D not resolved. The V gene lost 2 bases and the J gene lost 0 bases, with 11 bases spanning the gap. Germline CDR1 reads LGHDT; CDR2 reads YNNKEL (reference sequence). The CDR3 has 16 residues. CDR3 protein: CASSQQLGYSGNTIYF. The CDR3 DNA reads TGTGCCAGCAGCCAACAACTCGGTTACTCTGGAAACACCATATATTTT.

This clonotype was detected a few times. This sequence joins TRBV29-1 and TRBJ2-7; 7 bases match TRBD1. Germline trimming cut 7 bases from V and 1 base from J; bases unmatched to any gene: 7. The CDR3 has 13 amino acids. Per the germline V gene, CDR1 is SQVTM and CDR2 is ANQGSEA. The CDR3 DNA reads TGCAGCGCGAGCAGGGGGTCATCCTACGAGCAGTACTTC. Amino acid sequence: CSASRGSSYEQYF.

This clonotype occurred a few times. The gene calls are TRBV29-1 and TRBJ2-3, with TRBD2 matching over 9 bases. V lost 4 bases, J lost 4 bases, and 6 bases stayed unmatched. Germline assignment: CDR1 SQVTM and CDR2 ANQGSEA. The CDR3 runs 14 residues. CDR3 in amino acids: CSVVGGGAPDTQYF. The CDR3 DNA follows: TGCAGCGTTGTCGGCGGGGGGGCCCCAGATACGCAGTATTTT.

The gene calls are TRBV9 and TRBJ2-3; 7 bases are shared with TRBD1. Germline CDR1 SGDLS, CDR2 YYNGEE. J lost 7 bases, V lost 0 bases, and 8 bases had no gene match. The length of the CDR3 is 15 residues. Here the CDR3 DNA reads TGTGCCAGCAGCGTAGCTTGGGACAGCCTAAATACGCAGTATTTT. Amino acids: CASSVAWDSLNTQYF.

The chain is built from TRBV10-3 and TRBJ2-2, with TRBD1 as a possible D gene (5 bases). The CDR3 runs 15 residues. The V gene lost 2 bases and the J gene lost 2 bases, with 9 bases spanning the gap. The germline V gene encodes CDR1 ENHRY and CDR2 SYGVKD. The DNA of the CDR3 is TGTGCCATCAGTGAGGCCAGGGCCAACACCGGGGAGCTGTTTTTT. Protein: CAISEARANTGELFF.

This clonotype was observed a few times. CDR3 DNA: TGTGCCATCAGTGCCGGGAGGACGGGCGGCGGAATCTCCTACGAGCAGTACTTC. Its translation: CAISAGRTGGGISYEQYF. The chain is built from TRBV10-3 and TRBJ2-7; 7 nucleotides agree with TRBD2. Trimming took 4 bases from V and 0 from J; bases not matched to a gene: 15. The CDR3 runs 18 residues. Germline V gene data show CDR1 as ENHRY and CDR2 as SYGVKD.

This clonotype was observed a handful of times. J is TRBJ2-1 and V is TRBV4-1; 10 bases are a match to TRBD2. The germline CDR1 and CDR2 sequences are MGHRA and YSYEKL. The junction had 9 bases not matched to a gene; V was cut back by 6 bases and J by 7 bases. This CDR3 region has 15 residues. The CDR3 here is CASSPSGGVPNEQFF. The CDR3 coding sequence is TGCGCCAGCAGTCCCAGCGGGGGGGTTCCGAATGAGCAGTTCTTC.

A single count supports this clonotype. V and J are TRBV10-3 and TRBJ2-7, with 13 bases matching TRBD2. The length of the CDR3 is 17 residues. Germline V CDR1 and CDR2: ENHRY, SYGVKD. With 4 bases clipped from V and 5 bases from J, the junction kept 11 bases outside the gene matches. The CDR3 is CAISARVSGTSGNEQYF. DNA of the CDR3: TGTGCCATCAGTGCGAGAGTTTCCGGGACTAGCGGGAACGAGCAGTACTTC.

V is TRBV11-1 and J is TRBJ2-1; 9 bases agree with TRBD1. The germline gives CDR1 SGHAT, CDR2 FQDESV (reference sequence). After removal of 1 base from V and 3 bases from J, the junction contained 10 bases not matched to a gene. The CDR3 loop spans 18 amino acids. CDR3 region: CASSLGWTQGAGYNEQFF. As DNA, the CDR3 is TGTGCCAGCAGCTTAGGTTGGACACAGGGGGCTGGCTACAATGAGCAGTTCTTC. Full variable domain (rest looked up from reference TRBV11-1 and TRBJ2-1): EAEVAQSPRYKITEKSQAVAFWCDPISGHATLYWYRQILGQGPELLVQFQDESVVDDSQLPKDRFSAERLKGVDSTLKIQPAELGDSAMYLCASSLGWTQGAGYNEQFFGPGTRLTVL.

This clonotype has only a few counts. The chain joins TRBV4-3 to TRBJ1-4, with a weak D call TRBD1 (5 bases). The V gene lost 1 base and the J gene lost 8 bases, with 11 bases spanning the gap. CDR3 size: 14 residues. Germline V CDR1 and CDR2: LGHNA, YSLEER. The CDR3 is CASSQVQGREKLFF. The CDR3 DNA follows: TGCGCCAGCAGCCAAGTTCAGGGCCGGGAAAAACTGTTTTTT.

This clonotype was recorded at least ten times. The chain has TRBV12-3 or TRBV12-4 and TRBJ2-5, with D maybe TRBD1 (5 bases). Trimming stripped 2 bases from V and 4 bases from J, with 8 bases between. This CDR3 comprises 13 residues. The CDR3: CASSLSRVETQYF. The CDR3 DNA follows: TGTGCCAGCAGTTTAAGCAGGGTAGAGACCCAGTACTTC.

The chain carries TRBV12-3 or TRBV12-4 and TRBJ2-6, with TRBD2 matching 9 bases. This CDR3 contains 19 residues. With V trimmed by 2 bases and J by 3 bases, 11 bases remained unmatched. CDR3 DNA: TGTGCCAGCAGTTTATACCAAGCGGGGGGAATAAGTGGGGCCAACGTCCTGACTTTC. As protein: CASSLYQAGGISGANVLTF.